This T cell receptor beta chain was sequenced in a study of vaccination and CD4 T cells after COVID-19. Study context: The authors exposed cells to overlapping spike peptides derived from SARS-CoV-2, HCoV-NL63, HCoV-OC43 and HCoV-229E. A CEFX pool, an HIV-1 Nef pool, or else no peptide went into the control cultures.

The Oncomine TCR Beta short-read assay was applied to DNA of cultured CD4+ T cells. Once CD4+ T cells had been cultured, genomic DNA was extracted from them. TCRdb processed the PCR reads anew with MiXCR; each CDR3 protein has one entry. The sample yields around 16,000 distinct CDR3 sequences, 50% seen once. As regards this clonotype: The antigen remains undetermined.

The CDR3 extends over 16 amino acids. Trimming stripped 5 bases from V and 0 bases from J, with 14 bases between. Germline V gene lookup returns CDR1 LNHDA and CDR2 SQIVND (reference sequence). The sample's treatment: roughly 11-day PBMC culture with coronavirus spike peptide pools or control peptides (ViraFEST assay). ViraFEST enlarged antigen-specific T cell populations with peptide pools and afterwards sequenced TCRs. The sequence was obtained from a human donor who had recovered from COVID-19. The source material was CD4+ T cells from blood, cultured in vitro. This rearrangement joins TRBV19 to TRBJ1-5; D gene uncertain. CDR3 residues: CASSPIDGYSNQPQHF. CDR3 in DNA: TGTGCCAGTAGTCCGATTGATGGTTATAGCAATCAGCCCCAGCATTTT.